This TCR beta chain was observed in a study of cytomegalovirus exposure and HLA in healthy donors (dated by TCRdb to the late 2010s). For context, the study as a whole: In an earlier analysis of under 600 of the donors, about 260 Gb of sequence data and 120 million or so unique TCR beta sequences from about 179 million T cells were reported. An early release covering around 630 HLA-typed donors comprised roughly 300 gigabases of sequencing data and tens of millions of unique TCR sequences. Among the roughly 400 genotyped donors, around 81% belonged to the genetic ancestry cluster associated with self-reported Caucasian donors. The study aimed to test whether signatures of past pathogen exposure could be identified by cataloging public T cell receptors. Using immunosequencing, the study profiled T cell repertoires from approximately 700 subjects and related those repertoires to cytomegalovirus serostatus. Besides the first cohort of around 670 subjects, a separate validation cohort made up of 120 different subjects was used. To predict cytomegalovirus infection status, the study combined high-throughput TCR immunosequencing, statistical association of individual TCRs with disease status, and machine learning. A later analysis re-analyzed previously published TCR beta repertoires from hundreds of donors and added high-resolution HLA genotyping to study TCR occurrence patterns. Rather than using new phenotypic data, the later analysis identified candidate immune exposures from TCR beta sequences and from how often those sequences occurred across donors. An earlier analysis of approximately 580 of the donors used high-throughput TCR beta sequencing to judge whether each TCR beta V gene segment behaved as functional or pseudogenic. Donor age, sex, ethnicity and CMV serostatus were compiled together with the repertoire data. Genome-wide SNP genotypes for about 55% of the roughly 670 donors were used in a later genetic analysis, which treated that subset as a discovery cohort. All discovery cohort repertoires had been generated on a single sequencing platform. Class I and class II HLA loci were covered by the typing at four-digit resolution. The number of donors typed differed by locus, with about 620-630 for A, B, C, DRB1 and DQB1, roughly 550 for DQA1, 606 for DPA1, and around 450 for DPB1. A handful of DR-DQ haplotypes were handled as single units for association and clustering because linkage in the cohort was strong. Among 300 to 500 genotyped donors of the cohort, an average of around 250,000 unique TCR beta nucleotide sequences was sequenced per donor, of which about 18% were non-productive. General conclusions and limits of the study: A later analysis reported that several top co-occurrence clusters appeared linked to parvovirus B19, influenza, CMV and Epstein-Barr virus. The authors suggested that the approach could potentially be extended to other disease states and immunological phenotypes. In this cohort, only TCR beta chains were sequenced, and detectable features were limited by the absence of alpha or paired-chain data. Because some donors lacked HLA typing at each locus, the association tests relied only on the typed subset. Because counts were too low, about 18 rarely observed V segments, including chromosome 9 orphons, were left out of the earlier analysis of roughly 600 of the donors. In a later analysis, the rate of TCR association differed among HLA loci, with DRB1 alleles having the most associated TCRs and HLA-C alleles having the fewest. The classifier was reported to diagnose cytomegalovirus status with high specificity and sensitivity in both the original and validation cohorts. A later genetic analysis reported fewer N-insertions in productive TCRs among donors in an Asian-associated ancestry cluster than the roughly 700-donor mean. A cluster of highly shared sequence variants was judged likely to represent a technical artifact of the sequencing pipeline. V-gene and J-gene trimming of TCR beta chains was associated with a missense DCLRE1C variant in a later genetic analysis, and the association was replicated in an independent cohort. Most TCR sequences were seen in very few donors, while some public TCRs were found in many individuals. In a later analysis, most CMV-associated TCR beta chains were found to appear HLA-restricted, with HLA associations seemingly driven largely by CMV exposure. CMV serostatus was the only immune exposure information available for the cohort. A further reported finding was that TCR beta sequences accurately predicted the HLA-A and HLA-B alleles for most subjects in the first cohort. Because the 87-base-pair reads could not distinguish some IMGT-functional V segments, including TRBV6-2 and TRBV6-3, those segments were excluded. Specific HLA alleles were associated with about 17,000 TCR beta sequences at a false discovery rate of 0.05 in a later analysis. The study gave a list of under 200 TCR beta chains associated with cytomegalovirus. An earlier analysis of around 500 of the donors showed that most TCR beta V segments appeared in productive rearrangements either about 87% or about 30% of the time, which broadly matched IMGT annotations. In a later analysis, HLA-associated TCR beta chains showed more clonal expansion and lower generation probabilities than non-associated chains that were equally common. Strong co-occurrence of HLA alleles, especially DR and DQ, made assigning TCR associations to individual alleles difficult. Three of the identified cytomegalovirus-associated TCR beta chains were confirmed in vitro to be specific for cytomegalovirus antigens. Roughly uniform sequencing depth across donors was assumed in presence/absence analyses, although this assumption may not hold. Correlated functional status among segregating V segments might be attributable to linkage disequilibrium, but an unknown experimental factor could not be ruled out.

V has 2 bases trimmed and J has 4 bases trimmed; junction bases matching no gene number 1. From the germline V gene, CDR1 is MRHNA and CDR2 is SNTAGT. Counted from cysteine to phenylalanine, this CDR3 has 14 amino acids. Just CDR3 DNA is preserved here, 42 bases in frame from base 1. Library preparation used the immunoSEQ multiplex PCR assay. The multiplex PCR relied on a mix of 60 forward primers for TCR Vbeta segments and 13 reverse primers for TCR Jbeta segments. A multiplex PCR assay on genomic DNA amplified the CDR3 region of rearranged TCR beta genes. The amplified TCR beta libraries were sequenced on the Illumina HiSeq System as 87-base-pair reads. Processing in the source paper ran as follows. A later analysis counted tens of millions of unique TCR beta chains across the 550 to 750 repertoires, and roughly 9.9 million of these chains were shared by at least two donors. Raw reads were error-corrected and collapsed into unique sequences by a nearest-neighbor algorithm in which closely related sequences were merged to remove PCR and sequencing errors. CDR3 sequences were aligned to IMGT reference sequences to assign V, D and J gene segments. For a sequence to be retained, at least a six-nucleotide match to both a V gene segment and a J gene segment was required. Rearrangements were called productive when the CDR3 lacked stop codons and stayed in frame with V and J; all others were non-productive. CDR3 was defined by IMGT convention, running from the second conserved V-encoded cysteine to the conserved J-encoded phenylalanine. Sequences without an unambiguous match to a single V gene segment were excluded from the earlier analysis of about 600 of the donors. In an earlier analysis of 587 of the donors, V segments were called functional above 56.7% productive rearrangements and were called segregating when the between-donor standard deviation exceeded 5%. A statistical classification framework was built to diagnose cytomegalovirus status from the catalog of TCR beta chain sequences. V and J gene assignment, in a later analysis, came from comparing TCR nucleotide sequences with IMGT/GENE-DB human TR gene sequences. The TCRdist pipeline was used in a later analysis to assign CDR3 sequences and most-parsimonious VDJ recombination scenarios. In a later analysis, every TCR beta chain was defined by the combination of its CDR3 amino acid sequence and its V-gene family, and reads without a unique V-gene family were dropped. A later analysis removed nearly 600 highly shared, low-generation-probability nucleotide sequences to deal with suspected cross-contamination and a sequencing artifact. In a later analysis, a clonal expansion index was calculated for each public chain from normalized within-repertoire ranks of inferred template counts. Generation probabilities in a later analysis came from a VDJ recombination model fitted to out-of-frame rearrangements, and those results were checked against IGoR. A later analysis scored TCR-TCR, TCR-HLA and TCR-CMV co-occurrence with hypergeometric tests, applying a repertoire-size bias correction to TCR pairs. A later analysis estimated false discovery rates by permuting HLA or CMV assignments 20 times. In a later analysis, co-occurring TCRs were grouped using DBSCAN, and TCRdist sequence similarity was added for clustering within HLA-allele-positive subsets. Co-occurrence clustering excluded repertoires with fewer than 30,000 or more than 120,000 public chains, plus five with anomalous nucleotide sharing. As stored in TCRdb, this immuneACCESS dataset retains in-frame rearrangements with V and J assigned. A fraction of the clones does not appear; measured against another copy, unresolved V genes explain less than half of the discrepancy, and the remainder lacks a known reason. V and J calls and clone size are as listed in that table; D and trimming were resolved from the DNA. The sample includes 70,000 or so clones, with about nine tenths observed a single time. 2% of the sample goes to the ten largest clones.

Comment on this clone: The target of this receptor is not known. No much larger clone is present one base from it, and per-base qualities are unavailable.

The cohort was made up of about 670 healthy bone marrow donors. At the time of sampling, every cohort member was nominally healthy, though immune exposures that went unrecorded were likely present. The donor tested CMV seronegative, placing the donor among the 350 or so seronegative members of the cohort. Every donor gave a peripheral blood sample, and the peripheral blood mononuclear cells from that sample were used for TCR beta sequencing. Genomic DNA was extracted from the blood cell samples with the Qiagen DNeasy Blood Extraction Kit. The chain couples TRBV6-4 to TRBJ1-4; 7 middle bases align to TRBD1. The sequence was obtained from a woman in her twenties or thirties in good health and CMV-seronegative. The specimen sequenced was PBMCs. The DNA sequence is TGTGCCAGCAGTGACGGGACAGATAATGAAAAACTGTTTTTT. Its translation is CASSDGTDNEKLFF.